Sequencing of this T cell receptor (beta chain) was carried out in a study of T cells in Graves' hyperthyroidism and ophthalmopathy. This clonotype was observed at least ten times. The TCR beta CDR3 regions underwent amplification using RNA transcripts as the source. The HTBI set primed first-round TCR CDR3 RT-PCR. TCRdb ran MiXCR on the multiplex PCR reads and lists one entry per CDR3 protein. The sample shows a few hundred thousand distinct CDR3 sequences, around 43% of them seen only once. Germline V gene sequence: CDR1 SQVTM, CDR2 ANQGSEA. The CDR3 totals 11 residues. V was clipped by 7 bases and J by 7 bases, with 10 bases between them.

The clonotype originates from an adult woman with Graves' disease, either hyperthyroidism or ophthalmopathy (not recorded which). This chain uses TRBV29-1 with TRBJ2-2; D gene unclear. The sample was peripheral blood or thyroid tissue (not recorded which). CDR3: CSGGVGGELFF. The DNA for the CDR3 is TGCAGCGGCGGTGTCGGCGGGGAGCTGTTTTTT.